These 26 T cell receptor beta chains share one sample of origin, sequenced in a study of blood T cell repertoires in COVID-19. TCRdb keeps only in-frame clones here, not all; method: immunoSEQ multiplex PCR. Of about 50,000 clones listed, over 75% are singletons. Sequenced: peripheral blood. Receptors originate from a human donor in a cohort sampled during active COVID-19.

The chain links TRBV7-3 to TRBJ2-1; 10 nucleotides match TRBD2. Per germline, CDR1 SGHTA and CDR2 FQGTGA. V gave up 0 bases and J gave up 4 bases; unmatched junction bases: 3. The CDR3 runs to 16 residues. CDR3 DNA: TGTGCCAGCAGCTTAACCGCTAGCGGGAGTTACAATGAGCAGTTCTTC. Encoded protein: CASSLTASGSYNEQFF.

CDR3 bases: TGTGCCAGCAGTTTATACGGGGGAGTGGAAGAGACCCAGTACTTC. It codes for CASSLYGGVEETQYF. The V gene is TRBV27, the J gene TRBJ2-5; a weak D match, TRBD2 (6 bases). This CDR3 spans 15 amino acids. The V end was cut by 1 base, the J end by 3 bases, with 12 bases between. Germline lookup yields CDR1 MNHEY and CDR2 SMNVEV (reference sequence).

This chain uses TRBV15 with TRBJ2-3, with D perhaps TRBD2 (6 bases). The germline V gene has CDR1 LNHNV and CDR2 YYDKDF (reference sequence). V was clipped by 1 base and J by 0 bases, with 29 bases between them. The CDR3 has 22 amino acids. The CDR3 spells CATSRVGRGLPYSSDSTDTQYF. The CDR3 coding sequence is TGTGCCACCAGCAGAGTGGGAAGGGGATTGCCCTATTCTAGCGATAGCACAGATACGCAGTATTTT.

The CDR3 sequence: CAITDRVSTDTQYF. CDR3 in DNA: TGTGCCATCACCGACAGAGTTAGCACAGATACGCAGTATTTT. The rearrangement links TRBV10-3 to TRBJ2-3, with D tentatively TRBD1 (5 bases). Trimming cost V 7 bases and J 0 bases, with 11 bases left between them. Germline V CDR1 and CDR2: ENHRY, SYGVKD. The CDR3 extends over 14 amino acids.

This clone was observed a few times. The chain joins TRBV27 to TRBJ1-4; TRBD1 is a possible D gene (6 bases). Germline V gene sequence: CDR1 MNHEY, CDR2 SMNVEV (reference sequence). The CDR3 loop spans 14 amino acids. Trimming shortened V by 6 bases and J by 0 bases, and 8 bases separated the two germline ends. CDR3 coding DNA: TGTGCCAGCAGCGACAGGTCAACTAATGAAAAACTGTTTTTT. Its protein is CASSDRSTNEKLFF. Full variable domain (remainder filled in from reference TRBV27 and TRBJ1-4): EAQVTQNPRYLITVTGKKLTVTCSQNMNHEYMSWYRQDPGLGLRQIYYSMNVEVTDKGDVPEGYKVSRKEKRNFPLILESPSPNQTSLYFCASSDRSTNEKLFFGSGTQLSVL.

Only one count was recorded for this clone. V is TRBV6-5 and J is TRBJ2-7, with TRBD1 matching 11 bases. The CDR3 length is 13 residues. From germline, CDR1 is MNHEY and CDR2 SVGAGI. CDR3 nucleotides: TGTTCCTCCGGGACAGGGGGGTTCTCAGTGCAGTACTTC. It is translated as CSSGTGGFSVQYF.

The chain couples TRBV2 to TRBJ2-3, with 11 bases matching TRBD1. The CDR3 has 17 amino acids. CDR1 and CDR2 from the germline V gene are SNHLY and FYNNEI. V was clipped by 5 bases and J by 3 bases; unmatched bases: 10. CDR3 sequence reads: CASSLSRGTGGTDTQYF. The CDR3 nucleotides are TGTGCCAGCAGTCTGAGCCGCGGGACAGGGGGGACAGATACGCAGTATTTT.

This clone has a single count. The rearrangement joins TRBV5-4 to TRBJ2-7; TRBD2 aligns across 10 bases. Germline V gene lookup returns CDR1 SGHNT and CDR2 YYREEE (reference sequence). Trimming cost V 10 bases and J 6 bases; bases outside gene matches: 13. The CDR3 loop spans 14 amino acids. CDR3 loop: CAGSSGRGPREQYF. The CDR3 region has the DNA TGTGCCGGGAGCAGCGGGAGGGGGCCCCGCGAGCAGTACTTC.

A note on this clone: A read error is likely, as this CDR3 ends without the conserved phenylalanine or tryptophan. No DNA is shown, since the ends of the CDR3 on it are uncertain; the CDR3 is the one TCRdb lists. The chain recombines TRBV5-1 with TRBJ2-7; the listed D gene, TRBD2, was not tested against the DNA. The CDR3 extends over 11 residues, inclusive of both ends. Germline V gene sequence: CDR1 SGHRS, CDR2 YFSETQ. CDR3: CASSALAGGPR.

The chain is built from TRBV27 and TRBJ2-5, with 7 bases that match TRBD1. This CDR3 spans 14 amino acids. Unmatched junction bases numbered 4, after V lost 4 bases and J lost 2 bases. CDR1 is MNHEY, CDR2 SMNVEV, per germline (reference sequence). This chain's CDR3 is CASSSPDRQETQYF. The CDR3 bases are TGTGCCAGCAGTTCCCCGGACAGGCAAGAGACCCAGTACTTC.

This rearrangement joins TRBV27 to TRBJ1-3; 10 nucleotides match TRBD1. The length of the CDR3 is 15 residues. V lost 0 bases, J lost 4 bases, and 0 bases stayed unmatched. Per the germline V gene, CDR1 is MNHEY and CDR2 is SMNVEV (reference sequence). The CDR3 nucleotides are TGTGCCAGCAGTTTATCGACAGGGGGCGGAAACACCATATATTTT. Protein: CASSLSTGGGNTIYF.

The chain links TRBV5-8 to TRBJ2-7; D unresolved. The V end lost 0 bases, the J end lost 4 bases, and 8 bases lay between the germline ends. CDR3 length: 13 amino acids. Germline V gives CDR1 SGHTS, CDR2 YDEGEE. The CDR3 nucleotides are TGTGCCAGCAGCTTGGACCCTAGATACGAGCAGTACTTC. Translating it yields CASSLDPRYEQYF.

This chain connects TRBV24-1 to TRBJ2-1; TRBD2 matches at 7 bases. The CDR3 contains 15 residues. V shed 11 bases, J shed 9 bases, and the junction held 18 bases outside the gene matches. Germline CDR1 reads KGHDR; CDR2 reads SFDVKD. The CDR3 nucleotides read TGTGCCATCGGAACGCGCGGGAGTACACCTCGTGAGCAGTTCTTC. Its translation is CAIGTRGSTPREQFF.

The chain is built from TRBV5-1 and TRBJ2-5; D is perhaps TRBD2 (6 bases). V shed 0 bases and J shed 2 bases, with 14 bases lying between them. CDR1 and CDR2 from the germline V gene are SGHRS and YFSETQ. This CDR3 has 16 residues. The CDR3 coding sequence is TGCGCCAGCAGCTTGGTGGGCAGCGGGTTACAAGAGACCCAGTACTTC. This codes for CASSLVGSGLQETQYF.

This sequence joins TRBV4-3 and TRBJ2-1; D not resolved. V was clipped by 1 base and J by 6 bases, with 7 bases between them. The CDR3 has 13 residues. Germline CDR1 and CDR2: LGHNA and YSLEER. Written as DNA, the CDR3 is TGCGCCAGCAGCCAAGGCGGTGGCAATGAGCAGTTCTTC. Protein sequence: CASSQGGGNEQFF.

The J gene is TRBJ1-2, the V gene TRBV6-1; D possibly corresponds to TRBD1 (6 bases). Trimming removed 3 bases from V and 8 bases from J, with 16 bases in between. CDR1 and CDR2 from the germline V gene are MNHNS and SASEGT. The CDR3 runs to 14 residues. CDR3 in amino acids: CASSESTGREGYTF. The DNA of the CDR3 is TGTGCCAGCAGTGAGAGTACAGGGAGGGAGGGCTACACCTTC.

The V gene is TRBV4-3, the J gene TRBJ2-3, with a weak D call TRBD1 (6 bases). Germline V gives CDR1 LGHNA, CDR2 YSLEER. The V gene lost 1 base and the J gene lost 3 bases, with 11 bases spanning the gap. This CDR3 contains 15 residues. DNA of the CDR3: TGCGCCAGCAGCCAAGTGGGGGCCAGGACAGATACGCAGTATTTT. This sequence encodes CASSQVGARTDTQYF.

This rearrangement joins TRBV27 to TRBJ1-6; no clear D. The CDR3 covers 15 residues. With 2 bases removed from V and 5 bases from J, the gap between germline ends came to 10 bases. Germline V lookup: CDR1 MNHEY, CDR2 SMNVEV (reference sequence). The CDR3 loop is CASSLVGSNNSPLHF. The CDR3 DNA follows: TGTGCCAGCAGTTTAGTGGGCAGTAATAATTCACCCCTCCACTTT.

The gene calls are TRBV28 and TRBJ2-3, with D maybe TRBD2 (5 bases). Trimming took off 5 bases at V and 12 bases at J, with 18 bases between the two ends. Germline V gene lookup returns CDR1 MDHEN and CDR2 SYDVKM. The CDR3 is 13 residues long. CDR3 protein: CASSTTGSTSQYF. The CDR3 DNA reads as TGTGCCAGCAGTACGACGGGATCCACGTCTCAGTATTTT.

The chain joins TRBV3-1 (or the pseudogene TRBV3-2) to TRBJ2-6, with 7 bases lining up with TRBD2. This CDR3 is built from 17 residues. V was pared by 5 bases and J by 0 bases, with 7 bases of the junction left unmatched. Germline CDR1 and CDR2: LGHDT and YNNKEL (reference sequence). CDR3 loop: CASSAPSGSSGANVLTF. DNA for the CDR3: TGTGCCAGCAGCGCCCCTAGCGGTAGCTCTGGGGCCAACGTCCTGACTTTC.

The chain is built from TRBV24-1 and TRBJ2-2; D remains ambiguous. The CDR3 is 14 residues long. The germline CDR1 and CDR2 sequences are KGHDR and SFDVKD. The V end was cut by 1 base, the J end by 6 bases, with 8 bases between. The CDR3 DNA follows: TGTGCCACCAGTGATTTTTCTGCGTCCGGGGAGCTGTTTTTT. This sequence encodes CATSDFSASGELFF.

The CDR3 bases are TGTGCCAGGATTACATCAGGGGGGCATCAGCCCCAGCATTTT. Residues: CARITSGGHQPQHF. The chain employs TRBV6-5 and TRBJ1-5, with 7 bases that match TRBD1. Per germline, CDR1 MNHEY and CDR2 SVGAGI. J was trimmed by 5 bases and V by 9 bases; bases with no gene match: 10. The CDR3 runs 14 residues.

The chain recombines TRBV2 with TRBJ2-1, with 10 bases fitting TRBD2. Per germline, CDR1 SNHLY and CDR2 FYNNEI. V shed 6 bases and J 1 base; nucleotides not matched to a gene: 9. This CDR3 comprises 17 residues. CDR3 bases: TGTGCCAGCAGGAGGTGGCAACTAGCGGGATCCTACAATGAGCAGTTCTTC. It encodes CASRRWQLAGSYNEQFF.

The V gene is TRBV6-6, the J gene TRBJ1-6, with 7 positions matching TRBD1. Germline CDR1 MNHNY, CDR2 SVGAGI (reference sequence). The CDR3 length is 14 residues. With 6 bases clipped from V and 6 bases from J, the junction kept 5 bases outside the gene matches. The DNA for the CDR3 is TGTGCCAGCAGACCGGGACAGAGTAATTCACCCCTCCACTTT. Amino acids: CASRPGQSNSPLHF.

The V and J genes are TRBV19 and TRBJ2-7, with D possibly matching TRBD2 (6 bases). This CDR3 is built from 14 residues. The germline gives CDR1 LNHDA, CDR2 SQIVND (reference sequence). V was pared by 6 bases and J by 0 bases, with 12 bases between. This CDR3 reads CASRRDWSSYEQYF. As DNA, the CDR3 is TGTGCCAGTAGGCGGGACTGGAGCTCCTACGAGCAGTACTTC.

V gene TRBV11-2 combines with J gene TRBJ1-3, with 7 positions matching TRBD1. Per the germline V gene, CDR1 is SGHAT and CDR2 is FQNNGV. CDR3 length: 18 residues. J was trimmed by 0 bases and V by 1 base; bases with no gene match: 9. Here the CDR3 DNA reads TGTGCCAGCAGCTTAGGCTGGACAGGCCGCCTCTCTGGAAACACCATATATTTT. Its protein product is CASSLGWTGRLSGNTIYF.